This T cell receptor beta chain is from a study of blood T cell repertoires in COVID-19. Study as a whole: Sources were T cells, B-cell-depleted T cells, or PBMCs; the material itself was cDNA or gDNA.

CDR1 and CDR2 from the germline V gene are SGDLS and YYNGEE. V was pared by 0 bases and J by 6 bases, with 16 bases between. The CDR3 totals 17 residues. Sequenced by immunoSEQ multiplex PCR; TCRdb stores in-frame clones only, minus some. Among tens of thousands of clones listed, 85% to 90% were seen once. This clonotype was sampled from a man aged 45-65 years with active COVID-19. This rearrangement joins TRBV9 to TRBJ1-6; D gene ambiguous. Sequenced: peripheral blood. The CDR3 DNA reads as TGTGCCAGCAGCGTAGCTACCGGAGGCTTGGGTAATTCACCCCTCCACTTT. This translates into CASSVATGGLGNSPLHF. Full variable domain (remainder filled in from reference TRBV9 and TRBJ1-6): DSGVTQTPKHLITATGQRVTLRCSPRSGDLSVYWYQQSLDQGLQFLIQYYNGEERAKGNILERFSAQQFPDLHSELNLSSLELGDSALYFCASSVATGGLGNSPLHFGNGTRLTVT.